This entry concerns a single TCR beta chain. The antigen remains unidentified. The germline gene is not matched at one end of the junction; a read error may be the cause. The data originate from a study of OX40 agonist ivuxolimab in advanced cancers. Findings of the study overall: Dosing at 0.1 to 3.0 mg/kg was accompanied by clonal expansion of CD4+ and CD8+ blood T cells by week 6.

Blood was sampled at baseline, cycle 4 day 1, and cycle 7 day 1. Germline CDR1 SNHLY, CDR2 FYNNEI. The CDR3 totals 17 residues. TCRdb's copy holds only in-frame clones and misses some; the assay was immunoSEQ multiplex PCR. The table records about 79,000 clones, approximately 90% of them present only once. Material: CD4+ or CD8+ T cells sorted from blood, obtained in a trial of the OX40 agonist ivuxolimab. V is TRBV2 and J is TRBJ1-2; 9 nucleotides align to TRBD1. The clonotype was recovered from an adult with an advanced solid tumor such as melanoma, head and neck, liver or kidney cancer. The CDR3 DNA follows: TGTGCCAGCAGTAGCCCCGGGACAGGGCCTCCTAAATATGGCTACACCTTC. The encoded protein is CASSSPGTGPPKYGYTF.